These T cell receptor beta chains were read from a single sample in a study of shared clonotypes between healthy human individuals. Clones were read by immunoSEQ multiplex PCR, and TCRdb kept only the in-frame ones, dropping some. Here the sample spans 2 million or so clones, about 94% being singletons. Sequenced material: naive CD8+ T cells sorted from blood. These receptors were collected from a man aged 18 to 29 in good health. CDR3s include the opening cysteine and the closing phenylalanine or tryptophan. Each record gives: D gene, V gene, J gene, CDR3 length, CDR3 protein, CDR3 DNA. A D gene is named only where the DNA matches it firmly.

d_gene: TRBD2; v_gene: TRBV13; j_gene: TRBJ2-1; len: 22; CDR3aa: CASSLGSPLAGGPPLATNEQFF; CDR3nt: TGTGCCAGCAGCCTTGGGTCCCCTCTCGCGGGGGGCCCCCCACTGGCTACGAATGAGCAGTTCTTC
d_gene: .; v_gene: TRBV7-3; j_gene: TRBJ2-1; len: 16; CDR3aa: CASSVSAASSYNEQFF; CDR3nt: TGTGCCAGCAGCGTGAGCGCGGCTAGCTCCTACAATGAGCAGTTCTTC
d_gene: .; v_gene: TRBV28; j_gene: TRBJ2-1; len: 12; CDR3aa: CASSLSWDEQFF; CDR3nt: TGTGCCAGCAGTTTATCCTGGGATGAGCAGTTCTTC
d_gene: TRBD2; v_gene: TRBV2; j_gene: TRBJ2-2; len: 16; CDR3aa: CASSEEVAGNTGELFF; CDR3nt: TGTGCCAGCAGTGAGGAGGTAGCGGGGAACACCGGGGAGCTGTTTTTT
d_gene: .; v_gene: TRBV9; j_gene: TRBJ2-5; len: 18; CDR3aa: CASSDRTGAGPIQETQYF; CDR3nt: TGTGCCAGCAGCGACCGCACGGGGGCTGGCCCTATCCAAGAGACCCAGTACTTC
d_gene: TRBD2; v_gene: TRBV5-1; j_gene: TRBJ2-1; len: 17; CDR3aa: CASSPGLAGVEYNEQFF; CDR3nt: TGCGCCAGCAGCCCGGGACTAGCGGGAGTGGAATACAATGAGCAGTTCTTC
d_gene: .; v_gene: TRBV30; j_gene: TRBJ2-3; len: 15; CDR3aa: CAWNHPESSTDTQYF; CDR3nt: TGTGCCTGGAACCACCCGGAATCTAGCACAGATACGCAGTATTTT
d_gene: .; v_gene: TRBV9; j_gene: TRBJ2-6; len: 16; CDR3aa: CASSVEDLSGANVLTF; CDR3nt: TGTGCCAGCAGCGTAGAGGATCTCTCTGGGGCCAACGTCCTGACTTTC
d_gene: .; v_gene: TRBV9; j_gene: TRBJ1-1; len: 12; CDR3aa: CASSGGYTEAFF; CDR3nt: TGTGCCAGCAGTGGAGGATACACTGAAGCTTTCTTT
d_gene: .; v_gene: TRBV2; j_gene: TRBJ1-5; len: 13; CDR3aa: CASRDQGFQPQHF; CDR3nt: TGTGCCAGCAGGGACCAGGGGTTTCAGCCCCAGCATTTT
d_gene: .; v_gene: TRBV7-6; j_gene: TRBJ2-1; len: 17; CDR3aa: CASSLLHVQSSYNEQFF; CDR3nt: TGTGCCAGCAGCTTACTTCATGTACAGAGCTCCTACAATGAGCAGTTCTTC
d_gene: .; v_gene: TRBV2; j_gene: TRBJ1-2; len: 15; CDR3aa: CASSQDRSSMFGYTF; CDR3nt: TGTGCCAGCAGCCAAGACCGGAGCTCAATGTTCGGCTACACCTTC